This T cell receptor (beta chain) was profiled in a study of early T cells in non-severe SARS-CoV-2 infection. Germline loops: CDR1 MNHEY, CDR2 SVGAGI. Trimming took 7 bases from V and 7 from J, leaving 13 bases between them. The CDR3 contains 13 residues. Individually, cDNA molecules had unique molecular identifiers attached to them. In TCRdb, the 5' RACE reads were re-called with MiXCR into one record per CDR3 protein. The sample has about 97,000 distinct CDR3 sequences, about 10% seen once. This clonotype has only a few counts. The source was whole blood, collected at baseline. The rearrangement uses TRBV6-5 and TRBJ2-2, with D maybe TRBD1 (6 bases). This receptor was identified in an adult who was a healthcare worker with PCR-confirmed SARS-CoV-2 infection or an uninfected control (not recorded which). DNA of the CDR3: TGTGCCAGCAACCTACAGGGAAACGGGGAGCTGTTTTTT. It is translated as CASNLQGNGELFF.